A selection of T cell receptor beta chains follows, all from one sample in a study of T cells in tumors after PD-1 blockade. Sequencing used immunoSEQ multiplex PCR; TCRdb keeps in-frame clones, though not all of them. The table records around 46,000 clones, roughly 79% of them present only once. The sample was PBMCs, taken before anti-PD-1 treatment. These receptors were taken from a human donor with basal cell carcinoma. Each CDR3 is given without its conserved first and last residue. Each record gives: V gene, CDR3 protein.

V gene: TRBV2; CDR3 protein: ASRSGESYEQY
V gene: TRBV28; CDR3 protein: ASSFPGQYYGYT
V gene: TRBV10-3; CDR3 protein: AIRELVSDTQY
V gene: TRBV29-1; CDR3 protein: SPSNTEAF
V gene: TRBV28; CDR3 protein: ASSLGGKQETQY
V gene: TRBV6-5; CDR3 protein: ASSPTGPLYEQY
V gene: TRBV6-5; CDR3 protein: ASSRALNTEAF
V gene: TRBV6-5; CDR3 protein: ASSYSTGGIGNTIY
V gene: TRBV6-5; CDR3 protein: ASSSRRSSGNTIY
V gene: TRBV2; CDR3 protein: ASSEQGVFGEAF
V gene: TRBV5-5; CDR3 protein: ASSLFRRATDSPLH
V gene: TRBV19; CDR3 protein: ASSNQGSGSYEQY
V gene: TRBV7-6; CDR3 protein: ASSTLAGRDTQY
V gene: TRBV9; CDR3 protein: ASSVEASGGPKTQY
V gene: TRBV18; CDR3 protein: ASSPLGGSDYNEQF
V gene: TRBV28; CDR3 protein: ASRPVQGAQSNTGELF
V gene: TRBV4-1; CDR3 protein: ASSQLGTSGDDQETQY
V gene: TRBV3-1/TRBV3-2; CDR3 protein: ASSQQGREKF
V gene: TRBV7-6; CDR3 protein: ASTPYDPGQRRGKLF
V gene: TRBV5-4; CDR3 protein: ASSLERDTEAF
V gene: TRBV18; CDR3 protein: ASSPVREETQY
V gene: TRBV10-3; CDR3 protein: AISDLHLQGWKRNTIY
V gene: TRBV7-2; CDR3 protein: ASSLSGVIAKNIQY
V gene: TRBV28; CDR3 protein: ASAHGASYEQY
V gene: TRBV29-1; CDR3 protein: SVQGLAGEEVSYEQY
V gene: TRBV7-8; CDR3 protein: ASSRRWEGEQF
V gene: TRBV18; CDR3 protein: ASSRGTASYEQY
V gene: TRBV30; CDR3 protein: AWDRGSLSPLH
V gene: TRBV3-1/TRBV3-2; CDR3 protein: ASSQVGRGETQY
V gene: TRBV28; CDR3 protein: ASSPTNLGDTQY
V gene: TRBV19; CDR3 protein: ASSPGSYEQY